This T cell receptor beta chain is drawn from a study of read filtering for tumor transcriptome and immune sequencing (dated by TCRdb to the early 2020s). The study in broad terms: Of the patients in the cohort, 17 were male and over 11 were female, and their mean age was approximately 66 years, with a range of about 47 to 80. By revised international staging, fewer than ten patients were R-ISS I, about 15 were R-ISS II and 7 were R-ISS III. One main goal was a read-filtering strategy for immune repertoire data, in particular deciding whether clonotypes backed by only one read should be removed. Using the same bone marrow samples, the study compared TCR repertoires obtained by targeted immune repertoire sequencing with those obtained by bulk whole-transcriptome sequencing. After DNase treatment, whole-transcriptome libraries were prepared using the TruSeq RNA Access Library Prep Kit. TCR-region mapped reads per sample ranged from about 4.05 to 11 million with IR-seq versus only about 75 to 1273 with RNA-seq. What the authors observed across the whole study: The sorted CD138-negative fraction was a mixed bone marrow immune population, not purified T cells. IR-seq captured clonotypes at much higher depth and more reliably than RNA-seq, and smaller IR-seq throughput sufficed to identify most shared clonotypes. Removing single-read clonotypes increased the correlation between IR-seq and RNA-seq shared clonotype proportions. Single-read clonotypes made up roughly 81% of clonotypes but about 3.6% of total reads in IR-seq, and approximately 73% of clonotypes and 44.6% of reads in RNA-seq.

V and J lose 3 bases and 0 bases, and a span of 13 bases separates them. Its CDR3 holds 16 amino acids, cysteine through phenylalanine. Only the CDR3 portion is preserved as DNA: 48 bases, with reading frame beginning at the first base. The germline V gene (reference sequence) yields SGHKS for CDR1 and YYEKEE for CDR2. Starting from 400 ng RNA, TCR libraries were constructed with the Immunoverse kit using molecular barcoded adaptors that cover the alpha/delta and beta/gamma chains. TCR library preparation used the same RNA that went into transcriptome sequencing. An Illumina HiSeq 4000 with 2 x 150 cycles was used to sequence the TCR libraries. For the original study's pipeline: TCR reads were aligned to human V, D, J and C references and assembled into CDR3 clonotypes with MiXCR, including quality filtering and error correction. The tcR package in R was used to analyze clonotype counts and gene usage diversity. For inspection of raw mapping reads, RNA-seq reads were mapped by STAR aligner version 2.5.3a onto GRCh37 of the human genome. To test the effect of sequencing depth on detected clonotypes, IR-seq fastq files were randomly downsampled using Seqtk 1.3. TCRdb trimmed public reads at Q25 via fastp, called clones via MiXCR and kept in-frame beta chains. Every CDR3 protein is listed once, alongside the most common genes and DNA of its rows. The V and J calls and clone size are TCRdb's, not the authors'. This sample has 40,000 or so distinct CDR3 sequences in its table, and roughly 13% of those were observed once. Clones ranked in the top ten supply around 7.3% of the sample.

Each patient had bone marrow sampled at the time of active disease. Isolation of bone marrow mononuclear cells was performed by Ficoll-Hypaque density gradient centrifugation. CD138-negative cells were obtained by negative selection after labeling with CD138 magnetic microbeads on a MACS separator, removing myeloma plasma cells. Flow cytometry on an Attune NxT with CD138 antibodies was used to check the purity of the isolated cells. TRIzol reagent was used to extract total RNA, which was then quantified with a NanoDrop spectrophotometer. For each patient, paired RNA-seq and IR-seq were run on the CD138-negative bone marrow sample from that patient. Judged by its sample share, this clonotype qualifies as medium-sized (0.01 to 0.1%). Its specific antigen is unknown. Base qualities were left out, and no much larger clone turns up one base away.

Sequenced: a population of CD138-negative cells sorted from bone marrow. The sample's cell subset or site label is to be understood as: bone marrow mononuclear cells depleted of CD138+ plasma/myeloma cells by negative magnetic selection. The sequence was obtained from a donor over 35 with multiple myeloma. The chain couples TRBV5-5 to TRBJ2-1, with the D segment identity uncertain. This receptor has the CDR3 CASSWAASSSYNEQFF. DNA sequence: TGTGCCAGCAGCTGGGCTGCGTCAAGCTCCTACAATGAGCAGTTCTTC.